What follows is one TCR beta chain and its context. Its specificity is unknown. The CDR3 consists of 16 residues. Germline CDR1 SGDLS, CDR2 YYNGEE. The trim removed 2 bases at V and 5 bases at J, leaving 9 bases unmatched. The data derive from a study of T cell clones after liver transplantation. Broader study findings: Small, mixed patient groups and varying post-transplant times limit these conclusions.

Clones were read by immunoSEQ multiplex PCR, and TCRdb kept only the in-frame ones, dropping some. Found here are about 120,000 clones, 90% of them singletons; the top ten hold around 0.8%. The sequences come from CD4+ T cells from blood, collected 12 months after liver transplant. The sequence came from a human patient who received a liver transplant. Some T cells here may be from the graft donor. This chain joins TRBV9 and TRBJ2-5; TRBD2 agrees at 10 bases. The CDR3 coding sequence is TGTGCCAGCAGCGTGAGACCAGCGGGAGGGCTTGAGACCCAGTACTTC. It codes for CASSVRPAGGLETQYF.